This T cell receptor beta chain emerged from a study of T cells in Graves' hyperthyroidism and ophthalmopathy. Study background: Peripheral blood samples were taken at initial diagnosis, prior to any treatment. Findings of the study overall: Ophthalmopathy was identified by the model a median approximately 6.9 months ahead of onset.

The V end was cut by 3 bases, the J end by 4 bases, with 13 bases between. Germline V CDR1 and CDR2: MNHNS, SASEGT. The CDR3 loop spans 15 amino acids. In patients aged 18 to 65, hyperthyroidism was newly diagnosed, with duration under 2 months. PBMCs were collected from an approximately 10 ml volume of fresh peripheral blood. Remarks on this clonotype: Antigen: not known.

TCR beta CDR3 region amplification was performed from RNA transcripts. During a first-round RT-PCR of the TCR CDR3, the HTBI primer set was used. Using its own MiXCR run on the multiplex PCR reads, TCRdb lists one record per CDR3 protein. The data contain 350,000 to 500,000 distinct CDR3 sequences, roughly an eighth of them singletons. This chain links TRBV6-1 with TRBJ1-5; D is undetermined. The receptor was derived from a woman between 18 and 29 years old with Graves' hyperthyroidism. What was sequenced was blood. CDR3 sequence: CASSEGLGSNQPQHF. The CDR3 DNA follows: TGTGCCAGCAGTGAGGGATTAGGATCAAATCAGCCCCAGCATTTT.